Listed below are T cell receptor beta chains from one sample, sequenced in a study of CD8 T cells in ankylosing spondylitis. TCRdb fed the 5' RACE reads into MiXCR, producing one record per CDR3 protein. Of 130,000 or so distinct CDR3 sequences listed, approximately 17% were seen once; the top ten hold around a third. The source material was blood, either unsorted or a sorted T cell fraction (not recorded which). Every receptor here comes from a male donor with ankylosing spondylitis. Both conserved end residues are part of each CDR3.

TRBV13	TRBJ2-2	CASSGYTNTGELFF
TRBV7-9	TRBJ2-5	CASRRLAQETQYF
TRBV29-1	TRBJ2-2	CSVEPRPGELFF
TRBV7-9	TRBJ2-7	CASSSTGLAVPYEQYF
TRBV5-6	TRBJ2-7	CASSFPGTTYEQYF
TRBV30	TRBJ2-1	CAGGVGPEQFF
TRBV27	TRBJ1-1	CASSLSAGLNTEAFF
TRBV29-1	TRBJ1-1	CSVGFTYMNTEAFF
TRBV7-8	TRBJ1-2	CASSDVGFYGYTF
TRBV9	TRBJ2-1	CASSVVEAALYNEQFF
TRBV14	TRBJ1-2	CASSRFQRRLGEDGYTF
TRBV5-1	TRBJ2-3	CASSLISGSTDTQYF
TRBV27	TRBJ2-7	CATTGLSYEQYF
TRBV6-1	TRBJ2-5	CASSGPPDRSIQETQYF
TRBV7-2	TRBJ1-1	CASSLTYDRGNTEAFF
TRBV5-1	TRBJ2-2	CAISGPGRNTGELFF
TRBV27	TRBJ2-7	CASSLDRANEQYF
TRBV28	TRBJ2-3	CASSWTSGKDTQYF
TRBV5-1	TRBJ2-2	CASSLGPGTGELFF
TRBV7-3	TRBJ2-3	CASSLNSGRGDTDTQYF
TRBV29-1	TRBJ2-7	CSVEDGAGGAYEQYF
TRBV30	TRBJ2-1	CAWSSGHNEQFF
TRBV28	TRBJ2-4	CASSFTRNLAKNIQYF
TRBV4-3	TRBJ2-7	CASSPGTASYEQYF
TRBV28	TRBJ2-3	CASSLLSVGSPDTQYF
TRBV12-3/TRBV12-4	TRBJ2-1	CASSPIAGLTYNEQFF
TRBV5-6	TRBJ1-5	CASSFRGNRQPQHF
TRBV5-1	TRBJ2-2	CASSNERSGELFF
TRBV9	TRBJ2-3	CASSVPREGGTDTQYF
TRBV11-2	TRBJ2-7	CASSSGQVISYEQYF
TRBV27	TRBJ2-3	CASSPRGSASGNTQYF
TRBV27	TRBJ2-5	CASSLGALGSQETQYF
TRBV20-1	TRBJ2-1	CSAPEKISGRRPYNEQFF
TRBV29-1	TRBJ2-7	CSVEDERSYEQYF
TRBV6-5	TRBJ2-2	CASSYPGRFSDTGELFF
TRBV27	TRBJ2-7	CASRQGYEQYF
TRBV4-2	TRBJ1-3	CASSQETTVSGNTIYF
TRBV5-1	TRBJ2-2	CASNIGTANTGELFF
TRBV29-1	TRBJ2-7	CSVLVGVEQYF
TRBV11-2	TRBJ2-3	CASSLVVLAGADTQYF
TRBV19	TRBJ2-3	CASSSSGSSQYF
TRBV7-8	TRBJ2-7	CASSSQDRRTEQYF
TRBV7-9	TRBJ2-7	CASSASGGTYEQYF
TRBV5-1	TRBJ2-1	CASSLLRGRDSWNEQFF
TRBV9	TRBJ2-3	CASSVYGSGSSDTQYF
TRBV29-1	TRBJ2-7	CSVGSGTPSYEQYF
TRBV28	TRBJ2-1	CASIPTGENEQFF
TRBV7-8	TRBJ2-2	CASSLYRGAGELFF
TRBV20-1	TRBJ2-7	CSARGLSQGTLSYEQYF
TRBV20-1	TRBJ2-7	CSANLRQGKYEQYF
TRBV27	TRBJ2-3	CASNPGPINPTYTQYF
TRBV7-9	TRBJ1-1	CASSRIQNTEAFF